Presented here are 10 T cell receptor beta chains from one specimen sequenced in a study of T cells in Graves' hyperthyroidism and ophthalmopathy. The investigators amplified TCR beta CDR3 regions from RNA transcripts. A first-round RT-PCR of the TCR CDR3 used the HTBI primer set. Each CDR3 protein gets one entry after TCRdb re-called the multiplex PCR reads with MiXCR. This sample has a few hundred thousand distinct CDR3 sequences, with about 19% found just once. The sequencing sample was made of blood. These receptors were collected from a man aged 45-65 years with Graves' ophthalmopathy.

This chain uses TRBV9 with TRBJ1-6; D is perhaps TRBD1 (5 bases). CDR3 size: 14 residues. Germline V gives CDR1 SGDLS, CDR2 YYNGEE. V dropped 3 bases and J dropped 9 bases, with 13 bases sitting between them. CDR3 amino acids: CASSAEGRGSPLHF. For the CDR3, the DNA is TGTGCCAGCAGCGCGGAGGGGCGGGGTTCACCCCTCCACTTT.

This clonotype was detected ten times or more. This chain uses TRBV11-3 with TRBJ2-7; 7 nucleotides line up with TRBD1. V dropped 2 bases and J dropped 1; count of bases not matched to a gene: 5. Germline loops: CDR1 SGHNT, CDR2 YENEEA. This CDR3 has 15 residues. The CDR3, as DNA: TGTGCCAGCAGCTTATCGGGACAGCTTTCCTACGAGCAGTACTTC. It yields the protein CASSLSGQLSYEQYF.

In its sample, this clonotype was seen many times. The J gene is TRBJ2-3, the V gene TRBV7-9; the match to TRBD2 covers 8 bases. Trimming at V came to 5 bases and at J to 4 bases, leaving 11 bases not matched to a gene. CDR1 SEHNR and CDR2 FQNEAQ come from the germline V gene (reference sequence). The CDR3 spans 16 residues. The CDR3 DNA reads TGTGCCAGCAGCCCACGTCGTGCGGGAGGCGCAGATACGCAGTATTTT. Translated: CASSPRRAGGADTQYF.

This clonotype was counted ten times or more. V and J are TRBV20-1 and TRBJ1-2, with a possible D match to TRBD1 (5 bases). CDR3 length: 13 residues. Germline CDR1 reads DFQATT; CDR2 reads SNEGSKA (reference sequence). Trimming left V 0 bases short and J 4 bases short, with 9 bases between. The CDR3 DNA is TGCAGTGCTAGAGATCCGACAGTCTATGGCTACACCTTC. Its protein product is CSARDPTVYGYTF.

CDR3: CASREGWNTEAFF. The CDR3 coding sequence is TGTGCCAGCAGAGAAGGGTGGAACACTGAAGCTTTCTTT. V gene TRBV6-4 combines with J gene TRBJ1-1; D is ambiguous. Germline assignment: CDR1 MRHNA and CDR2 SNTAGT. CDR3 size: 13 residues. The V end was cut by 6 bases, the J end by 1 base, with 9 bases between.

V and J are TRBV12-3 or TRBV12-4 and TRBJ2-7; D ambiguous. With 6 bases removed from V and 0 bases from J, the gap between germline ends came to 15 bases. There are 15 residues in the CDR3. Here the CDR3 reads CASSSIHTGSYEQYF. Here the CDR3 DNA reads TGTGCCAGCAGCTCGATCCACACGGGCTCCTACGAGCAGTACTTC.

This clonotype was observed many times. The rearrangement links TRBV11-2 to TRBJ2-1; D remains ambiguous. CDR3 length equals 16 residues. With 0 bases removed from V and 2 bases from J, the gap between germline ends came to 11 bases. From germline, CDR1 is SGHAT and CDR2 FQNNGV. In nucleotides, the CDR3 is TGTGCCAGCAGCTTAGATGGCCAGCCGGCCTACAATGAGCAGTTCTTC. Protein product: CASSLDGQPAYNEQFF.

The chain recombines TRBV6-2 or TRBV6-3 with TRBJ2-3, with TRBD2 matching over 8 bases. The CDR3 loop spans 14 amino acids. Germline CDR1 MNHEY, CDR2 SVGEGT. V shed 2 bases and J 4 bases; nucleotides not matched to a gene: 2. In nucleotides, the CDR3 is TGTGCCAGCAGTTACGGGCGGGAGGCAGATACGCAGTATTTT. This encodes CASSYGREADTQYF.

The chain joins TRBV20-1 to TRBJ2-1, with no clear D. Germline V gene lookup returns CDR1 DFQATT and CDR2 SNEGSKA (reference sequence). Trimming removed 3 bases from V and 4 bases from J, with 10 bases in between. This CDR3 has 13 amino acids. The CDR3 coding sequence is TGCAGTGCTAGTGGCGACGGTTACAATGAGCAGTTCTTC. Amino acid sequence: CSASGDGYNEQFF.

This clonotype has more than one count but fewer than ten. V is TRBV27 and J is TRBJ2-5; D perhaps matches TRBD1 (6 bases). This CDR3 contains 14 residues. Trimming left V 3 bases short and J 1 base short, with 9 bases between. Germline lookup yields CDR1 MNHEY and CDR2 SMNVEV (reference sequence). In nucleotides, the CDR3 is TGTGCCAGCAGTTTGATAGGGGGCCAAGAGACCCAGTACTTC. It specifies CASSLIGGQETQYF.